Here is one T cell receptor beta chain with its context. The authors' processing: How many nucleated cells were present was estimated from reference gene primer amplification. TCRdb's copy holds only in-frame clones and misses some; the assay was immunoSEQ multiplex PCR. V, J and clone size are those of that table, while D and trimming were read from the DNA. The sample yields roughly 80,000 clones, 81% seen once. The sample originates from a study of blood T cell repertoires in COVID-19. Study-wide context: The United States, Italy and Spain provided the acute and convalescent COVID-19 samples. T cells, B-cell-depleted T cells, or PBMCs supplied cDNA or gDNA.

The CDR3 extends over 11 amino acids. CDR1 DFQATT and CDR2 SNEGSKA come from the germline V gene (reference sequence). V was shortened by 1 base and J by 10 bases, with 10 bases between the two germline ends. The sample was peripheral blood. The receptor was derived from a man older than 75 with acute or convalescent COVID-19. This chain connects TRBV20-1 to TRBJ1-1, with D unresolved. As DNA, the CDR3 is TGCAGTGCTAGAGTTACATCTCCAGCTTTCTTT. It encodes CSARVTSPAFF.